These 25 T cell receptor beta chains came from one sample sequenced in a study of Ad26.COV2.S vaccination and SARS-CoV-2 variants. Clones were read by immunoSEQ multiplex PCR, and TCRdb kept only the in-frame ones, dropping some. Of fewer than 300,000 clones listed, around 87% are singletons. Treatment noted: about 20 received Ad26.COV2.S at low or high dose, single or two shots; a few received placebo; per-sample allocation not given. Sampling was performed 63 days after the first vaccine or placebo injection. The sequences come from peripheral blood, collected in a trial of Ad26.COV2.S vaccine versus placebo. The receptors were gathered from a person aged 18-65 years who received the Ad26.COV2.S COVID-19 vaccine or a placebo.

The J gene is TRBJ1-1, the V gene TRBV4-1, with 8 bases fitting TRBD1. V was clipped by 2 bases and J by 5 bases; unmatched bases: 7. This CDR3 contains 15 residues. Germline V gives CDR1 MGHRA, CDR2 YSYEKL. CDR3 in amino acids: CASSQTGTGGTEAFF. For the CDR3, the DNA is TGCGCCAGCAGCCAAACCGGGACAGGCGGGACTGAAGCTTTCTTT.

The chain recombines TRBV19 with TRBJ2-4, with 7 bases that match TRBD1. The germline V gene encodes CDR1 LNHDA and CDR2 SQIVND (reference sequence). This CDR3 spans 15 amino acids. After removal of 6 bases from V and 7 bases from J, the junction contained 12 bases not matched to a gene. The CDR3 spells CASSVRGLGSNIQYF. CDR3 in DNA: TGTGCCAGTAGCGTAAGGGGGCTGGGGAGTAACATTCAGTACTTC. Together with reference TRBV19 and TRBJ2-4, the CDR3 gives the full variable domain: DGGITQSPKYLFRKEGQNVTLSCEQNLNHDAMYWYRQDPGQGLRLIYYSQIVNDFQKGDIAEGYSVSREKKESFPLTVTSAQKNPTAFYLCASSVRGLGSNIQYFGAGTRLSVL.

The J gene is TRBJ1-4, the V gene TRBV27; TRBD1 is a possible D gene (5 bases). V was clipped by 6 bases and J by 5 bases, with 10 bases between them. The CDR3 runs to 13 residues. Germline V lookup: CDR1 MNHEY, CDR2 SMNVEV (reference sequence). The CDR3 sequence is CASSRQYNEKLFF. DNA for the CDR3: TGTGCCAGCAGCAGACAGTACAATGAAAAACTGTTTTTT.

CDR3 region: CASSLALGNEQFF. CDR3 nucleotides: TGCGCCAGCAGCTTGGCCCTTGGTAATGAGCAGTTCTTC. V and J are TRBV5-1 and TRBJ2-1, with D unclear. In germline, CDR1 is SGHRS, CDR2 YFSETQ. V was shortened by 0 bases and J by 7 bases, with 8 bases between the two germline ends. The CDR3 extends over 13 amino acids.

This chain uses TRBV3-1 (or the pseudogene TRBV3-2) with TRBJ2-3; 10 bases line up with TRBD2. Germline loops: CDR1 LGHDT, CDR2 YNNKEL (reference sequence). The junction had 6 bases not matched to a gene; V was cut back by 2 bases and J by 4 bases. CDR3 size: 16 residues. The CDR3 protein is CASSQLAGEGADTQYF. The CDR3 DNA is TGTGCCAGCAGCCAACTAGCGGGAGAGGGGGCAGATACGCAGTATTTT.

The chain couples TRBV27 to TRBJ2-7, with unresolved D. CDR3 size: 15 residues. V lost 2 bases and J lost 0, with 11 bases in between. Germline V gene data show CDR1 as MNHEY and CDR2 as SMNVEV (reference sequence). CDR3 loop: CASSLTPSPSYEQYF. The CDR3 bases are TGTGCCAGCAGTTTAACCCCGTCACCCTCCTACGAGCAGTACTTC.

This clone was picked up a small number of times. The chain joins TRBV5-1 to TRBJ1-2, with a weak D call TRBD1 (5 bases). This CDR3 region has 14 residues. V lost 3 bases, J lost 2 bases, and 11 bases lay in between. Germline-derived CDR1 and CDR2 are SGHRS and YFSETQ. CDR3 in DNA: TGCGCCAGCAGCTCCGACGGGGGGAACTATGGCTACACCTTC. This sequence encodes CASSSDGGNYGYTF.

The chain uses TRBV19 and TRBJ1-2; 7 bases are a match to TRBD1. Germline V lookup: CDR1 LNHDA, CDR2 SQIVND (reference sequence). The CDR3 is 14 amino acids. Trimming took 9 bases from V and 4 from J; bases not matched to a gene: 11. CDR3 bases: TGTGCCAGCCTACAGGGGCAAACTGGCTATGGCTACACCTTC. As protein: CASLQGQTGYGYTF.

This clone was picked up one time. This chain uses TRBV15 with TRBJ2-7; 11 nucleotides agree with TRBD1. Losses at the gene ends were 5 bases for V and 7 bases for J; bases not matched to a gene: 7. The CDR3 extends over 14 amino acids. Germline V gene lookup returns CDR1 LNHNV and CDR2 YYDKDF (reference sequence). The CDR3 region has the DNA TGTGCCACCAGCCTCGGACAGGGGGCACGGGAGCAGTACTTC. Residues: CATSLGQGAREQYF. Complete variable domain (other parts from reference TRBV15 and TRBJ2-7): DAMVIQNPRYQVTQFGKPVTLSCSQTLNHNVMYWYQQKSSQAPKLLFHYYDKDFNNEADTPDNFQSRRPNTSFCFLDIRSPGLGDTAMYLCATSLGQGAREQYFGPGTRLTVT.

The chain is built from TRBV29-1 and TRBJ1-1; 8 bases map to TRBD1. This CDR3 contains 12 residues. Trimming removed 6 bases from V and 7 bases from J; junction bases left unmatched: 7. Germline V gene sequence: CDR1 SQVTM, CDR2 ANQGSEA. CDR3 in DNA: TGCAGCGTGGAGCCAGGGGGCTATGAAGCTTTCTTT. Protein: CSVEPGGYEAFF.

As DNA, the CDR3 is TGTGCCAGCAGCTCTATAGGGGGGGAGTACTATGGCTACACCTTC. Translation gives CASSSIGGEYYGYTF. The V gene is TRBV5-6, the J gene TRBJ1-2, with D perhaps TRBD1 (6 bases). Per germline, CDR1 SGHDT and CDR2 YYEEEE. CDR3 size: 15 residues. Trimming stripped 3 bases from V and 3 bases from J, with 15 bases between.

The chain joins TRBV6-5 to TRBJ2-7, with 12 bases identical to TRBD2. CDR1 and CDR2 from the germline V gene are MNHEY and SVGAGI. The CDR3 has 15 residues. The ends lost 0 bases at V and 5 bases at J; junction bases unmatched: 2. The CDR3 DNA is TGTGCCAGCAGTTACTCACTAGCGGGGGGCAACGAGCAGTACTTC. It encodes CASSYSLAGGNEQYF.

The CDR3 DNA reads as TGCGCCAGCAGTCCCCTCTACCGGGGAAACACCGGGGAGCTGTTTTTT. It is translated as CASSPLYRGNTGELFF. The J gene is TRBJ2-2, the V gene TRBV4-1, with TRBD2 as a possible D gene (5 bases). With 6 bases removed from V and 2 bases from J, the gap between germline ends came to 16 bases. There are 16 residues in the CDR3. Germline V lookup: CDR1 MGHRA, CDR2 YSYEKL.

This chain uses TRBV5-1 with TRBJ2-4, with D possibly being TRBD1 or TRBD2 (5 bases each). V lost 3 bases, J lost 5 bases, and 15 bases lay in between. The CDR3 loop spans 15 amino acids. Germline V CDR1 and CDR2: SGHRS, YFSETQ. The CDR3 DNA reads as TGCGCCAGCAGCTCCGGTAGCCGGGGCGAAAACATTCAGTACTTC. Translated: CASSSGSRGENIQYF.

This clone appeared once. The chain is built from TRBV28 and TRBJ2-7; 8 nucleotides line up with TRBD2. V trimming: 5 bases; J trimming: 3 bases; junction bases outside the gene matches: 12. Germline CDR1 and CDR2: MDHEN and SYDVKM. The CDR3 runs 16 residues. Here the CDR3 reads CASSMGAGAGFYEQYF. The CDR3 DNA reads TGTGCCAGCAGTATGGGAGCGGGAGCCGGTTTCTACGAGCAGTACTTC.

The CDR3 loop is CASRSAGGGEKLFF. CDR3 bases: TGTGCCAGCAGATCCGCAGGGGGTGGGGAAAAACTGTTTTTT. The V gene is TRBV27, the J gene TRBJ1-4; 7 nucleotides line up with TRBD1. CDR1 and CDR2 from the germline V gene are MNHEY and SMNVEV (reference sequence). The CDR3 is 14 amino acids. J was trimmed by 8 bases and V by 6 bases; bases with no gene match: 9.

This clone appeared once. The rearrangement joins TRBV6-5 to TRBJ1-4; 9 nucleotides agree with TRBD1. The CDR3 loop spans 15 amino acids. Germline V gene sequence: CDR1 MNHEY, CDR2 SVGAGI. The J segment lost 5 bases and the V segment lost 0 bases, leaving 1 base of the junction unmatched. The CDR3 loop reads CASSYSGTGNEKLFF. The CDR3 DNA reads as TGTGCCAGCAGTTACTCGGGGACAGGGAATGAAAAACTGTTTTTT.

The chain has TRBV28 and TRBJ2-7; tentatively, D is TRBD2 (6 bases). This CDR3 has 12 residues. V gave up 11 bases and J gave up 2 bases, with 13 bases separating them. CDR1 is MDHEN, CDR2 SYDVKM, per germline. CDR3 amino acids: CAVGTFTYEQYF. The CDR3 coding sequence is TGTGCCGTCGGGACTTTTACCTACGAGCAGTACTTC.

This clone was observed once. This chain uses TRBV6-2 or TRBV6-3 with TRBJ1-1, with 9 bases lining up with TRBD1. Per the germline V gene, CDR1 is MNHEY and CDR2 is SVGEGT. The CDR3 is made up of 14 amino acids. Trimming at V came to 4 bases and at J to 1 base, leaving 1 base not matched to a gene. CDR3: CASSSGQGNTEAFF. The CDR3 nucleotides are TGTGCCAGCAGTTCGGGACAGGGGAACACTGAAGCTTTCTTT.

The chain uses TRBV5-1 and TRBJ2-1; possible D gene TRBD1, 6 bases. The CDR3 runs 14 residues. Trimming pared 5 bases from V and 0 bases from J, leaving 9 bases between. CDR1 is SGHRS and CDR2 is YFSETQ in the germline V gene. CDR3 amino acids: CASRKTGSYNEQFF. As DNA, the CDR3 is TGCGCCAGCAGGAAGACAGGCTCCTACAATGAGCAGTTCTTC.

The chain couples TRBV5-1 to TRBJ2-5; D unresolved. The CDR3 is 14 amino acids. V lost 4 bases to trimming and J lost 5 bases, with 15 bases between them. Germline V gene sequence: CDR1 SGHRS, CDR2 YFSETQ. CDR3 sequence: CASSPGQARETQYF. CDR3 nucleotides: TGCGCCAGCAGCCCTGGGCAGGCTCGGGAGACCCAGTACTTC.

The chain has TRBV25-1 and TRBJ1-2, with D uncertain. This CDR3 region has 13 residues. The germline V gene has CDR1 MGHDK and CDR2 SYGVNS. Trimming removed 7 bases at V and 3 bases at J, with 12 bases between. The CDR3 here is CASTPIGDYGYTF. For the CDR3, the DNA is TGTGCCAGCACCCCGATTGGCGACTATGGCTACACCTTC.

This chain joins TRBV30 and TRBJ1-6; D is undetermined. Germline V gene sequence: CDR1 GTSNPN, CDR2 SVGIG (reference sequence). The CDR3 length is 14 residues. With 4 bases removed from V and 0 bases from J, the gap between germline ends came to 7 bases. CDR3 region: CAWKRSSYNSPLHF. The CDR3 DNA is TGTGCCTGGAAGCGCAGCTCCTATAATTCACCCCTCCACTTT.

This sequence joins TRBV12-3 or TRBV12-4 and TRBJ1-6; D may be TRBD1 (6 bases). The CDR3 is made up of 13 amino acids. The V and J ends lost 1 base and 8 bases respectively, with 6 bases between them. The DNA for the CDR3 is TGTGCCAGCAGTTTAGGGGGGCATTCACCCCTCCACTTT. Translating gives CASSLGGHSPLHF.

The chain joins TRBV19 to TRBJ1-3, with D unclear. Trimming stripped 5 bases from V and 3 bases from J, with 17 bases between. The CDR3 covers 16 residues. Germline loops: CDR1 LNHDA, CDR2 SQIVND (reference sequence). Written as DNA, the CDR3 is TGTGCCAGTAGTCCAAGAGGCTTTTTTGGTGGAAACACCATATATTTT. It yields the protein CASSPRGFFGGNTIYF.